This TCR beta chain stems from a study of OX40 agonist ivuxolimab in advanced cancers. Study-wide context: Every 2 weeks, patients received ivuxolimab intravenously, dosed at 0.01 to 10 mg/kg.

Germline values: CDR1 SEHNR, CDR2 FQNEAQ (reference sequence). CDR3 length: 16 residues. The V segment lost 5 bases and the J segment 6 bases; nucleotides outside the gene matches: 12. Data came from immunoSEQ multiplex PCR; TCRdb stores just in-frame clones and leaves some out. The sample records around 45,000 clones, more than 65% being singletons. In regard to this clone: Its antigen is undetermined.

Findings of the study overall: Both CD4+ and CD8+ T cell populations in blood had undergone clonal expansion by week 6 at 0.1 to 3.0 mg/kg.

The gene calls are TRBV7-9 and TRBJ2-3; 9 positions match TRBD1. The TCR sequence derives from an adult with an advanced solid tumor such as melanoma, head and neck, liver or kidney cancer. This material consisted of CD4+ or CD8+ T cells sorted from blood, taken in a trial of the OX40 agonist ivuxolimab. This chain's CDR3 is CASSVTGGFLSDTQYF. CDR3 nucleotide sequence: TGTGCCAGCAGCGTGACAGGGGGTTTTTTGTCTGATACGCAGTATTTT.